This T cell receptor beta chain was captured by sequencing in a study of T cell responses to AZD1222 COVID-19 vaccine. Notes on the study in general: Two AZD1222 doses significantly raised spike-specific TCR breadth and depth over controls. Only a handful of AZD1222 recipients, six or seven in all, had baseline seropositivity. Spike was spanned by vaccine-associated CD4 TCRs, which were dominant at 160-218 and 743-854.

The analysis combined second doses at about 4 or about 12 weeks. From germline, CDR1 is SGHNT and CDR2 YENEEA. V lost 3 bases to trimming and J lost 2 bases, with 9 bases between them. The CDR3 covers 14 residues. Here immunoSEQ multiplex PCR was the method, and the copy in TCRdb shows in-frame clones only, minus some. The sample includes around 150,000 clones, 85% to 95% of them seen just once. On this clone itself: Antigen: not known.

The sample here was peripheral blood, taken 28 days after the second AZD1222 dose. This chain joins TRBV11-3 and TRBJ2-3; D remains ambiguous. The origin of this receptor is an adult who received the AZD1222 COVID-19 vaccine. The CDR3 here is CASSLLRTTDTQYF. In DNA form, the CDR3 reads TGTGCCAGCAGCTTGTTGCGGACCACAGATACGCAGTATTTT.